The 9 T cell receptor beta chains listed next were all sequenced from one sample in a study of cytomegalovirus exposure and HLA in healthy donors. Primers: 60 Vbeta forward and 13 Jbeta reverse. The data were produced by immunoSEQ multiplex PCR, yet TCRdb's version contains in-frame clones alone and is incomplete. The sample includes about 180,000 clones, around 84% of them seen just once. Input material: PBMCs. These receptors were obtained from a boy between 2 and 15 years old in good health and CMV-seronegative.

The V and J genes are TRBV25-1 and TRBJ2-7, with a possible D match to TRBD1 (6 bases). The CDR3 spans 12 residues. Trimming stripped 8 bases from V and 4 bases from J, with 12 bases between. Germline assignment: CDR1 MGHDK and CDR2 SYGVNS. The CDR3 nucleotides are TGTGCCAGCGACAGGCGGCCTTACGAGCAGTACTTC. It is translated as CASDRRPYEQYF.

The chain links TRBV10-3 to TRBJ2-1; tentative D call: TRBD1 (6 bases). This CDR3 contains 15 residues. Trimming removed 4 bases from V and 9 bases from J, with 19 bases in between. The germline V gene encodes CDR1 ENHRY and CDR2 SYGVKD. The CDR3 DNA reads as TGTGCCATCAGTGTGGGGCAGGCGAGAGGGGGTGAGCAGTTCTTC. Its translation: CAISVGQARGGEQFF.

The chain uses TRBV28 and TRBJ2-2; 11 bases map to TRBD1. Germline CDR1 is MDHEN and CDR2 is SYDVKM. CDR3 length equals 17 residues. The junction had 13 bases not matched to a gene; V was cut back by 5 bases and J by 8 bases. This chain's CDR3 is CASSATRGTGGRGELFF. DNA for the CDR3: TGTGCCAGCAGTGCCACTAGGGGGACAGGGGGTCGAGGGGAGCTGTTTTTT.

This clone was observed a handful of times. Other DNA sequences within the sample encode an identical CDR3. The CDR3, as DNA: TGTGCCAGCAGTTTACGGAGCGGGGTGGGGTACAATGAGCAGTTCTTC. Amino acid sequence: CASSLRSGVGYNEQFF. The genes are TRBV28 and TRBJ2-1; TRBD2 agrees at 7 bases. The V gene's germline CDR1 is MDHEN and CDR2 SYDVKM. V trimming: 2 bases; J trimming: 4 bases; junction bases outside the gene matches: 8. CDR3 length equals 16 residues.

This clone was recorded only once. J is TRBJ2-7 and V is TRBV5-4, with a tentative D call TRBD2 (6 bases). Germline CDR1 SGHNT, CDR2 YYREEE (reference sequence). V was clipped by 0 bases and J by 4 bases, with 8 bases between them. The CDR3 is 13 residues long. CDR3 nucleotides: TGTGCCAGCAGCTTGGAACTAGCTTACGAGCAGTACTTC. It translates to CASSLELAYEQYF.

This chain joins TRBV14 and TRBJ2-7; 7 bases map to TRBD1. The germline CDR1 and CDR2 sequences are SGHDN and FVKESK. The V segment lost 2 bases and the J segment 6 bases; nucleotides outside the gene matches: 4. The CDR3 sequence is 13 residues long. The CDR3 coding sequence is TGTGCCAGCAGCCAAACTAAGGGGGCCGAGCAGTACTTC. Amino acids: CASSQTKGAEQYF.

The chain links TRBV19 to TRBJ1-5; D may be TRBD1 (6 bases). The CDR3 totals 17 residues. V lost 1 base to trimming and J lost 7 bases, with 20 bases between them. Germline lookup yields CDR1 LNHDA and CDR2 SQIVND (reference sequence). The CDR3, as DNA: TGTGCCAGTAGTATAGTCCGGGGGGCAGTTCCTCACCAGCCCCAGCATTTT. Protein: CASSIVRGAVPHQPQHF.

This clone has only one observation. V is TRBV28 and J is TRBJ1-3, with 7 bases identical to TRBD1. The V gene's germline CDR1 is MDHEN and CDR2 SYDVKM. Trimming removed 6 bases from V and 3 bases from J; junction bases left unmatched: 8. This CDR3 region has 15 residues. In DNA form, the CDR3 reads TGTGCCAGCAGCCCCGACAGGGTAGTTGGAAACACCATATATTTT. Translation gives CASSPDRVVGNTIYF.

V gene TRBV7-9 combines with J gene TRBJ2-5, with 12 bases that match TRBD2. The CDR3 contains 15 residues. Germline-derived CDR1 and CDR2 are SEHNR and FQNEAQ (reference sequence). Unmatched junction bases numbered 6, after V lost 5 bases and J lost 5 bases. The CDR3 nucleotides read TGTGCCAGCAGCCCTCTAGCGGGGGGGCGTGAGACCCAGTACTTC. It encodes CASSPLAGGRETQYF.